This T cell receptor beta chain is drawn from a study of post-analysis software for immune sequencing data. Study information: Both relapsing-remitting and secondary progressive multiple sclerosis featured among the disease courses, as did progressive-relapsing multiple sclerosis.

This clonotype was seen a handful of times. Its specificity is unknown. Built from TCR beta cDNA, the libraries had unique molecular identifiers in them. Out of roughly 0.85 to 11 million T cells, a few hundred thousand cDNA molecules were generated. From the PCR reads, TCRdb called clonotypes with MiXCR, one entry per CDR3 protein. This table has about 820,000 distinct CDR3 sequences, approximately 50% appearing once. CDR3 length: 15 residues. Germline assignment: CDR1 SGHKS and CDR2 YYEKEE (reference sequence). V lost 2 bases, J lost 2 bases, and 13 bases lay in between. Study results and limitations: Comparison of patients with controls showed roughly five TRBV segments more frequent in patients, TRBV5-6, TRBV5-1 and TRBV20-1 among them. By F measure, strong co-clustering occurred among samples prepared in the same batch. Compared against controls, patients with multiple sclerosis displayed significantly lower normalized Chao1 diversity.

The sample taken for sequencing was blood. The clonotype originates from a girl aged 5 to 17 with multiple sclerosis. The chain uses TRBV5-5 and TRBJ2-5; D not resolved. For the CDR3, the DNA is TGTGCCAGCAGCTTCTACGGGTGGAGTCAAGAGACCCAGTACTTC. This encodes CASSFYGWSQETQYF.